Reported below is one T cell receptor (beta chain). Its antigen remains unidentified. The CDR3 consists of 12 residues. CDR1 and CDR2 (germline): SQVTM, ANQGSEA. With 5 bases clipped from V and 5 bases from J, the junction kept 5 bases outside the gene matches. This sample is part of a study of blood T cells in healthy people across ages. Overall study results and limits: Donor CMV infection status was unknown, possibly confounding age-related changes in expanded clonotypes. Older individuals had lower TCR beta diversity per million T cells (the decline was roughly linear).

A J-beta primer mix and a sample-barcoded 5' primer were used in a second PCR of roughly 6 to 11 cycles. TCRdb used MiXCR to reprocess the 5' RACE reads, holding one entry per CDR3 protein. The sample shows over 600,000 distinct CDR3 sequences, 56% of them seen only once. The people who gave samples were healthy Caucasians from Russia, aged roughly 6 to 90. The receptor was derived from a man aged 35-49 years in good health. The source material was blood. The genes are TRBV29-1 and TRBJ2-5, with 7 bases matching TRBD2. CDR3 sequence reads: CSVLGEGETQYF. As DNA, the CDR3 is TGCAGCGTTCTCGGGGAGGGGGAGACCCAGTACTTC. Complete variable domain (other parts from reference TRBV29-1 and TRBJ2-5): SAVISQKPSRDICQRGTSLTIQCQVDSQVTMMFWYRQQPGQSLTLIATANQGSEATYESGFVIDKFPISRPNLTFSTLTVSNMSPEDSSIYLCSVLGEGETQYFGPGTRLLVL.